This is a list of T cell receptor beta chains from one sample in a study of blood T cell repertoires in COVID-19. Sequencing was performed with immunoSEQ multiplex PCR; in TCRdb, only in-frame clones are kept and a portion is missing. The sample yields some 190,000 clones, approximately 85% seen once. The sequenced material came from peripheral blood. The receptors shown here come from a human donor with active or convalescent COVID-19. The donor label of this sample is uncertain. Both conserved end residues are part of each CDR3. Each record gives: J gene, clone size, V gene, D gene, CDR3 DNA, CDR3 protein. D genes are given only for firm matches. Size is omitted from some rows. Given values are once, few, many or a class for expanded clones.

TRBJ2-7,NA,TRBV28,NA,TGTGCCAGCACTGCGGGCCAGGCCTGGGACGAGCAGTACTTC,CASTAGQAWDEQYF
TRBJ2-1,NA,TRBV3-1/TRBV3-2,TRBD2,TGTGCCAGCAGCCAATACACCCGGGGGGATGAGCAGTTCTTC,CASSQYTRGDEQFF
TRBJ2-3,once,TRBV6-6,NA,TGTGCCAGCACCATCGGACTGAACACAGATACGCAGTATTTT,CASTIGLNTDTQYF
TRBJ2-1,NA,TRBV5-4,TRBD2,TGTGCCAGCAGCCGTACTAGCGGCCTACTTGTCGATGAGCAGTTCTTC,CASSRTSGLLVDEQFF
TRBJ2-1,NA,TRBV6-4,NA,TGTGCCAGCAGTGACATTAAGGACAGAGATATTTCGGCGCAGTTCTTC,CASSDIKDRDISAQFF
TRBJ2-7,few,TRBV29-1,TRBD2,TGCAGCGTTGGTTGGACTAGCAGCTACGAGCAGTACTTC,CSVGWTSSYEQYF
TRBJ1-6,NA,TRBV6-5,NA,TGTGCCAGCAGTCTGAACCGGGGACCCCTCCACTTT,CASSLNRGPLHF
TRBJ1-4,once,TRBV20-1,NA,TGCAGTGCTAGTATGGCCGAGGTGGGGCCTGAAAAACTGTTTTTT,CSASMAEVGPEKLFF
TRBJ2-7,once,TRBV13,TRBD2,TGTGCCAGCAGCTTAGACCCGCCGCGAGGACTAGCGGGCGGACGAAGGGAGCAGTACTTC,CASSLDPPRGLAGGRREQYF
TRBJ2-7,NA,TRBV6-5,TRBD2,TGTGCCAGCAGTAAGACTAGCGGGGGAACCTACGAGCAGTACTTC,CASSKTSGGTYEQYF
TRBJ2-5,NA,TRBV9,TRBD2,TGTGCCAGCAGCGTAGGACTAGCGGGGGTCCAAGAGACCCAGTACTTC,CASSVGLAGVQETQYF
TRBJ1-1,few,TRBV29-1,NA,TGCAGCGCTGGGACTCTAGAGATGAACACTGAAGCTTTCTTT,CSAGTLEMNTEAFF
TRBJ2-7,NA,TRBV10-3,TRBD1,TGTGCCATCAGTCCCGGGACAGGGAAAAACTACGAGCAGTACTTC,CAISPGTGKNYEQYF
TRBJ1-2,large,TRBV20-1,TRBD1,TGCAGTGCCCCTGGGACAGATGGCTACACCTTC,CSAPGTDGYTF
TRBJ2-1,few,TRBV5-1,NA,TGCGCCAGCAGCCGCGACAATGAGCAGTTCTTC,CASSRDNEQFF
TRBJ2-7,NA,TRBV29-1,TRBD1,TGCAGCGTTGGTCCGGGACAGGGGAGCCACGAGCAGTACTTC,CSVGPGQGSHEQYF
TRBJ2-7,NA,TRBV27,TRBD1,TGTGCCACCCTTTCCAGGGGACAGCCCTACGAGCAGTACTTC,CATLSRGQPYEQYF
TRBJ2-3,once,TRBV20-1,NA,TGCAGTGCGGGGCAGGCAGATACGCAGTATTTT,CSAGQADTQYF
TRBJ2-1,NA,TRBV20-1,TRBD1,TGCAGTGCTAGTCCCGACAGGGTTTCGGTTATGCGTGAGCAGTTCTTC,CSASPDRVSVMREQFF
TRBJ1-1,NA,TRBV9,NA,TGTGCCAGCAGCCCCTTGGCAGGGTTTGGGAACACTGAAGCTTTCTTT,CASSPLAGFGNTEAFF
TRBJ2-5,NA,TRBV5-1,TRBD2,TGCGCCAGCAGCTTGGCTGGTCTAGCGGGAGGAAGAGAGACCCAGTACTTC,CASSLAGLAGGRETQYF
TRBJ2-2,NA,TRBV6-5,TRBD1,TGTGCCAGCAGTTACTTTGGGACAGCGAACACCGGGGAGCTGTTTTTT,CASSYFGTANTGELFF
TRBJ1-2,NA,TRBV28,TRBD1,TGTGCCAGTTCGCTATTATCCGGGACAGGGGAATTTCGTGGCTACACCTTC,CASSLLSGTGEFRGYTF
TRBJ2-1,NA,TRBV7-9,TRBD2,TGTGCCAGCAGCTTGTCTAGCGGGGGGGACGGGTACAATGAGCAGTTCTTC,CASSLSSGGDGYNEQFF
TRBJ1-3,once,TRBV5-1,NA,TGCGCCAGCAGCTTCACCCAGGGTGGGAGAAACACCATATATTTT,CASSFTQGGRNTIYF
TRBJ2-3,NA,TRBV15,NA,TGTGCCACCAGCAGCAGGCCGGGGTTCGGCACAGATACGCAGTATTTT,CATSSRPGFGTDTQYF
TRBJ2-7,NA,TRBV7-9,TRBD2,TGTGCCAGCAGCGATTACGGGCTAGCGGGCCGTTTTGAGCAGTACTTC,CASSDYGLAGRFEQYF
TRBJ2-3,NA,TRBV10-3,TRBD2,TGTGCCATCAGTCGCCGGGAGGGCCAGGATACGCAGTATTTT,CAISRREGQDTQYF
TRBJ1-1,NA,TRBV20-1,NA,TGCAGTGCTAGTGATTCTGGGGGCGCCACTGAAGCTTTCTTT,CSASDSGGATEAFF